These T cell receptor beta chains were read from a single sample in a study of blood T cell repertoires in COVID-19. The repertoire was sequenced with immunoSEQ multiplex PCR; TCRdb's copy has only in-frame clones and lacks some. Among hundreds of thousands of clones listed, approximately 91% were seen once. The sequenced material came from PBMCs or T cells enriched from blood (not recorded which). Receptors originate from a woman aged 18-29 years who had been exposed to COVID-19. Each CDR3 is given with its conserved first and last residue. A D gene is named only where the DNA matches it firmly. Size tells how often a clone was seen (once, few, many) or the class of an expanded clone, and some rows leave it out.

clone size	V gene	J gene	D gene	CDR3 protein	CDR3 DNA
NA	TRBV24-1	TRBJ2-5	NA	CATSDYGFQETQYF	TGTGCCACCAGTGATTACGGTTTTCAAGAGACCCAGTACTTC
NA	TRBV28	TRBJ2-2	TRBD2	CASSPGLAGERTGELFF	TGTGCCAGCAGTCCCGGACTAGCGGGAGAAAGAACCGGGGAGCTGTTTTTT
NA	TRBV5-1	TRBJ2-7	TRBD1	CASSLPGGSEQYF	TGCGCCAGCAGCTTACCAGGGGGCTCCGAGCAGTACTTC
NA	TRBV12-3/TRBV12-4	TRBJ2-3	NA	CASGGFSDTQYF	TGTGCCAGCGGAGGTTTTTCAGATACGCAGTATTTT
NA	TRBV5-8	TRBJ2-5	TRBD2	CASSRRLAGQYQETQYF	TGTGCCAGCAGCCGGAGACTAGCGGGTCAGTACCAAGAGACCCAGTACTTC
NA	TRBV3-1/TRBV3-2	TRBJ2-3	TRBD2	CASSRTSGSSTDTQYF	TGTGCCAGCAGCCGGACTAGCGGTTCTAGCACAGATACGCAGTATTTT
NA	TRBV9	TRBJ2-5	NA	CASSAPGYQETQYF	TGTGCCAGCAGCGCCCCCGGGTACCAAGAGACCCAGTACTTC
once	TRBV28	TRBJ1-3	NA	CASSFSPLGDSGNTIYF	TGTGCCAGCAGTTTCTCACCGCTCGGGGACTCTGGAAACACCATATATTTT
NA	TRBV7-9	TRBJ1-1	NA	CASSLTGATGQKEAFF	TGTGCCAGCAGCTTGACAGGAGCAACGGGCCAGAAAGAAGCTTTCTTT
NA	TRBV28	TRBJ2-7	TRBD1	CASSLPDRGFEQYF	TGTGCCAGCAGTTTACCGGACAGGGGGTTCGAGCAGTACTTC
NA	TRBV3-1/TRBV3-2	TRBJ1-5	NA	CASSSGIQPQHF	TGTGCCAGCAGCTCAGGGATACAGCCCCAGCATTTT
NA	TRBV6-4	TRBJ2-1	NA	CASSDSRTISYNEQFF	TGTGCCAGCAGTGACTCTAGGACTATCTCCTACAATGAGCAGTTCTTC
NA	TRBV11-3	TRBJ2-1	TRBD2	CASSFGLAGVRNEQFF	TGTGCCAGCAGCTTCGGACTAGCGGGAGTTCGCAATGAGCAGTTCTTC
NA	TRBV5-1	TRBJ1-4	TRBD1	CASSGQGAANEKLFF	TGCGCCAGCAGCGGACAGGGGGCGGCTAATGAAAAACTGTTTTTT